The 3 T cell receptor beta chains reported below all come from one sample, sequenced in a study of cytomegalovirus exposure and HLA in healthy donors. PCR was performed using 60 Vbeta and 13 Jbeta primers. Sequencing was performed with immunoSEQ multiplex PCR; in TCRdb, only in-frame clones are kept and a portion is missing. The sample includes roughly 200,000 clones, almost 85% of them seen just once. The sequencing sample was made of PBMCs. These TCRs come from a woman aged 50 to 60 in good health and CMV-seronegative.

The chain links TRBV27 to TRBJ2-7, with D perhaps matching TRBD1 (5 bases). Trimming left V 7 bases short and J 2 bases short, with 9 bases between. CDR1 and CDR2 (germline): MNHEY, SMNVEV (reference sequence). The CDR3 is made up of 12 amino acids. This chain's CDR3 is CASKAGPYEQYF. The CDR3 nucleotides are TGTGCCAGCAAGGCAGGGCCCTACGAGCAGTACTTC.

CDR3 DNA: TGTGCCAGCAGCATTCGCAATCAGCCCCAGCATTTT. The encoded protein is CASSIRNQPQHF. The chain couples TRBV28 to TRBJ1-5; no clear D gene. The V gene lost 6 bases and the J gene lost 2 bases, with 5 bases spanning the gap. This CDR3 contains 12 residues. The germline V gene encodes CDR1 MDHEN and CDR2 SYDVKM.

The chain couples TRBV25-1 to TRBJ1-5; D perhaps matches TRBD1 (5 bases). The germline gives CDR1 MGHDK, CDR2 SYGVNS. The CDR3 covers 16 residues. V shed 1 base and J shed 3 bases, with 13 bases lying between them. Written as DNA, the CDR3 is TGTGCCAGCAGTGAATTTACTCCAGGGTACAATCAGCCCCAGCATTTT. This encodes CASSEFTPGYNQPQHF.